Listed here is a single T cell receptor beta chain. The antigen it binds to is not known. No base qualities exist here, and no much larger clone lies one base off it. Libraries came from PCR. Instrument on record: Illumina HiSeq 2500. To normalize quantification of the TCRbeta repertoire, the TCR libraries were built with molecular barcoding that relied on unique molecular identifiers. In TCRdb, the public reads were trimmed at Q25 with fastp and aligned with MiXCR, with productive beta chains retained. Identical CDR3 proteins give one entry, which carries the most common genes and DNA. Present in this sample are around 130,000 distinct CDR3 sequences, around a tenth of which were seen just once. The top ten clonotypes cover under 30% of the sample. Inclusive of the bounding cysteine and phenylalanine, the CDR3 is 15 residues long. Left in the record is the CDR3 DNA by itself, 45 bases read in frame from the first base. V and J are trimmed by 3 bases and 6 bases, and the gene matches miss 9 bases of the junction. Reading the germline V gene gives CDR1 MGHRA and CDR2 YSYEKL.

The sample comes from a study of T-cell reconstitution after alpha-beta-depleted transplantation in children (dated by TCRdb to 2016 to 2018). With respect to the entire study: The study quantitatively tracked T-cell immune reconstitution after TCRalphabeta/CD19-depleted allogeneic hematopoietic cell transplantation in children using TCR repertoire profiling.

Results the study describes overall, beyond this receptor: Hyperexpanded clone frequencies declined over subsequent months; after one year, T-cell counts and TCRbeta diversity were mostly attributed to newly produced T cells. The high TCRbeta diversity at day 60 in some patients was ascribed to recipient T cells and intrathymic progenitors that had survived conditioning. About two months after transplant, the apparently early recovery of alphabetaT-cell counts reportedly depended on just several hundred clones that had expanded rapidly and came from non-depleted graft cells.

Per the publication, the treatment or condition label means: allogeneic hematopoietic cell transplantation with graft depleted of TCRalphabeta T cells and CD19 B cells. The children who served as transplant recipients had been given grafts of TCRalphabeta/CD19-depleted allogeneic hematopoietic cells. Sample: PBMCs, mostly from graft donor cells, taken 180 days after TCRalphabeta/CD19-depleted stem cell transplant. The V and J segments used are TRBV4-1 and TRBJ1-2, and 8 junction bases match TRBD1. The receptor was isolated from a girl under three years old who had a stem cell transplant for combined immunodeficiency, so the T cells may come from the graft donor. The bases read TGCGCCAGCAGCCAGGGTGGACAGGGTAAAAATGGCTACACCTTC. The encoded protein is CASSQGGQGKNGYTF.